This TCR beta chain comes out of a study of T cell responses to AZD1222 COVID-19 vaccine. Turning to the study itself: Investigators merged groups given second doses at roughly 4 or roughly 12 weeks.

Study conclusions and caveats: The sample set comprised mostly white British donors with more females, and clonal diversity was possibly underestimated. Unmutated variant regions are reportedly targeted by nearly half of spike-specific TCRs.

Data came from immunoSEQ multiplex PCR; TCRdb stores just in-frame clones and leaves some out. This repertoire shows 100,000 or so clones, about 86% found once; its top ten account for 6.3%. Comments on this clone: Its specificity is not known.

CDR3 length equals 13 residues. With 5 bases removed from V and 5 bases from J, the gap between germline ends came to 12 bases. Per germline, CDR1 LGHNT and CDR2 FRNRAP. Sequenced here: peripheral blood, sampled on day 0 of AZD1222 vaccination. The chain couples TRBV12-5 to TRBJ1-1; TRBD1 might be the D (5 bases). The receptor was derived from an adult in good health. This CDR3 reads CASGPSGGTEAFF. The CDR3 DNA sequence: TGTGCTAGTGGTCCCAGTGGGGGGACTGAAGCTTTCTTT.